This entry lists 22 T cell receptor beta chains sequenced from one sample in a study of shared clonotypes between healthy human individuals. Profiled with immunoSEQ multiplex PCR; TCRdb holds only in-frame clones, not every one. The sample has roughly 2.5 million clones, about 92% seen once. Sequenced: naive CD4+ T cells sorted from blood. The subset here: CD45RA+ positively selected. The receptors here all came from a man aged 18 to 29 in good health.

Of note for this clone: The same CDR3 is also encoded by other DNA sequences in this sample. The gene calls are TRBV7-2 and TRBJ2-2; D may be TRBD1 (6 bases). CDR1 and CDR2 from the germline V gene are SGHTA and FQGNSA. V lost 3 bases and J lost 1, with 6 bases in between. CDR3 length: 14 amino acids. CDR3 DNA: TGTGCCAGCAGCTTGACAGGGAACACCGGGGAGCTGTTTTTT. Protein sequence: CASSLTGNTGELFF.

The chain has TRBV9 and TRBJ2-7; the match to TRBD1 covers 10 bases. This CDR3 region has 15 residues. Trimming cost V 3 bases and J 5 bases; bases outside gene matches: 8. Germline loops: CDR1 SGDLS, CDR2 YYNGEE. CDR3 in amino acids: CASSAAGQGSNEQYF. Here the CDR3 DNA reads TGTGCCAGCAGCGCGGCGGGACAGGGGAGTAACGAGCAGTACTTC.

CDR3 sequence reads: CASSYPEMNTEAFF. CDR3 DNA: TGTGCCAGCAGCTACCCAGAAATGAACACTGAAGCTTTCTTT. The rearrangement joins TRBV6-5 to TRBJ1-1; D is uncertain. The CDR3 consists of 14 residues. Germline V gene lookup returns CDR1 MNHEY and CDR2 SVGAGI. Trimming took 6 bases from V and 0 from J, leaving 11 bases between them.

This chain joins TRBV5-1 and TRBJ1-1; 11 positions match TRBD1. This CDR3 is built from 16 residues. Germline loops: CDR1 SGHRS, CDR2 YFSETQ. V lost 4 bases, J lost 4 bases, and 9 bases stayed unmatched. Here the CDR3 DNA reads TGCGCCAGCAGCCGGACAGGGGGCGAGGATGGCACTGAAGCTTTCTTT. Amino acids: CASSRTGGEDGTEAFF. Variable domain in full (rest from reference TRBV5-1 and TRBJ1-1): KAGVTQTPRYLIKTRGQQVTLSCSPISGHRSVSWYQQTPGQGLQFLFEYFSETQRNKGNFPGRFSGRQFSNSRSEMNVSTLELGDSALYLCASSRTGGEDGTEAFFGQGTRLTVV.

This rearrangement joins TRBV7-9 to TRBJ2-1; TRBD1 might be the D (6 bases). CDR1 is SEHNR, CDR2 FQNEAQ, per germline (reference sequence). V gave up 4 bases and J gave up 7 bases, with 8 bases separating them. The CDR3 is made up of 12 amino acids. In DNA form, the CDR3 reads TGTGCCAGCAGCTACAGGGTGAATGAGCAGTTCTTC. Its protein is CASSYRVNEQFF.

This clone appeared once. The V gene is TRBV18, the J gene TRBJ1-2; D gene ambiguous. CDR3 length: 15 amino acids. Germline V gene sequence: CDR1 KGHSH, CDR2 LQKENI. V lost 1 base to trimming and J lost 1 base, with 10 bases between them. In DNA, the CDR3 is TGTGCCAGCTCACCACTCAGCGAAATTAACTATGGCTACACCTTC. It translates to CASSPLSEINYGYTF.

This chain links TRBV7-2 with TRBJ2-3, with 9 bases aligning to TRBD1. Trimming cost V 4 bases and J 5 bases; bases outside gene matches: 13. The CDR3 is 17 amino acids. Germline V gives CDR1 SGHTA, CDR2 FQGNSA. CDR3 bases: TGTGCCAGCAGCTATACAGGGGGCGCCCACGTTGGAGATACGCAGTATTTT. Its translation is CASSYTGGAHVGDTQYF.

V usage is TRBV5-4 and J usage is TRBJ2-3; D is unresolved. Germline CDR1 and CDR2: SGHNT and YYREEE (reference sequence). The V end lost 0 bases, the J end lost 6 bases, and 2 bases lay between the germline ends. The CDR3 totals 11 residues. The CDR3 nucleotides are TGTGCCAGCAGCTTGGACGATACGCAGTATTTT. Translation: CASSLDDTQYF.

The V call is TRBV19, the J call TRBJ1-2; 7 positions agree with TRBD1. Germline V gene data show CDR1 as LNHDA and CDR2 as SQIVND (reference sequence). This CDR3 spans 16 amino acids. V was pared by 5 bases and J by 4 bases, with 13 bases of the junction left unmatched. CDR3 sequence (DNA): TGTGCCAGTAGTCCCCTGGACAGGATCCCTATCTATGGCTACACCTTC. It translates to CASSPLDRIPIYGYTF.

In nucleotides, the CDR3 is TGTGCCAGCAGTGAATGGCCAGGGAAGGGGTCCGGAGAGACCCAGTACTTC. Residues: CASSEWPGKGSGETQYF. J is TRBJ2-5 and V is TRBV25-1; TRBD1 is a possible D gene (5 bases). Between the trimmed V and J ends, which lost 1 base and 4 bases, there was a span of 19 bases. The CDR3 has 17 amino acids. Germline CDR1 reads MGHDK; CDR2 reads SYGVNS.

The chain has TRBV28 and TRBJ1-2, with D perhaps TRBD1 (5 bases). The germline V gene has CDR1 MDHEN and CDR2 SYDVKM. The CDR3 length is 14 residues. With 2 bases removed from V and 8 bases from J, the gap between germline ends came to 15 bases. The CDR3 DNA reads TGTGCCAGCAGTTTACCCCATAGGGGAGGGGGCTACACCTTC. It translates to CASSLPHRGGGYTF.

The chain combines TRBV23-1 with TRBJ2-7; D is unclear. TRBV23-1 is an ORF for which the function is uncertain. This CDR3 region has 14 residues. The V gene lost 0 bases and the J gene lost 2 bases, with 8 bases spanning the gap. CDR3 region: CASSQSGITYEQYF. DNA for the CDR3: TGCGCCAGCAGTCAATCTGGAATTACCTACGAGCAGTACTTC.

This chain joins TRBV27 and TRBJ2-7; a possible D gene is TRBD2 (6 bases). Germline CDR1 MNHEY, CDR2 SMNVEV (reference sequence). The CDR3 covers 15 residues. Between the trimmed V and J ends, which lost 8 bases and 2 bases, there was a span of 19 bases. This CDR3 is CASGRKTGLPYEQYF. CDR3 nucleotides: TGTGCCAGCGGACGTAAAACGGGACTTCCCTACGAGCAGTACTTC.

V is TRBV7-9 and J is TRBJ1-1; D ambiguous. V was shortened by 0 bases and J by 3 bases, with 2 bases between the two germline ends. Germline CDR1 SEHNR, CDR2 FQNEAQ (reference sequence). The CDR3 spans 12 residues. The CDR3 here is CASSLAHTEAFF. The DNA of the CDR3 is TGTGCCAGCAGCTTAGCCCACACTGAAGCTTTCTTT.

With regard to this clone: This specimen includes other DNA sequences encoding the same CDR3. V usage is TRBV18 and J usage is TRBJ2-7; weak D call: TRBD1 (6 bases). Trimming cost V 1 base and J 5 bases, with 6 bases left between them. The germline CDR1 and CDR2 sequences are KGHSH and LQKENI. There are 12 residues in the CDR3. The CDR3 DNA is TGTGCCAGCTCACCACAGGGGGACGAGCAGTACTTC. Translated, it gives CASSPQGDEQYF. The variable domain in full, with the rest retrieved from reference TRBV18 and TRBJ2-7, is NAGVMQNPRHLVRRRGQEARLRCSPMKGHSHVYWYRQLPEEGLKFMVYLQKENIIDESGMPKERFSAEFPKEGPSILRIQQVVRGDSAAYFCASSPQGDEQYFGPGTRLTVT.

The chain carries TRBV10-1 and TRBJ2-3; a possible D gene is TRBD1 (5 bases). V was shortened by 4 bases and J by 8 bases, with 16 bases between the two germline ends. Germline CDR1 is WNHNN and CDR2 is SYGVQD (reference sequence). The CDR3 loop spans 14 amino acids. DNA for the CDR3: TGCGCCAGCAGTGCTCAGGGATCCACCGGTACGCAGTATTTT. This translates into CASSAQGSTGTQYF.

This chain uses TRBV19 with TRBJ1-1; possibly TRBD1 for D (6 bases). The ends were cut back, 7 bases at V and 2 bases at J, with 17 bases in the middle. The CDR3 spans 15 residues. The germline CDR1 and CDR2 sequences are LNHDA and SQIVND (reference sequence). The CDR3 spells CASTPPGHLNTEAFF. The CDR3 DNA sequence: TGTGCCAGTACCCCCCCGGGACACTTAAACACTGAAGCTTTCTTT.

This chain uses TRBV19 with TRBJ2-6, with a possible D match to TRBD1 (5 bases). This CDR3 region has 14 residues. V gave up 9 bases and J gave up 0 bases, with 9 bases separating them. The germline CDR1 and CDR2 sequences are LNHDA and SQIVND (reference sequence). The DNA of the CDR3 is TGTGCCAGCACAGGCGTCTCTGGGGCCAACGTCCTGACTTTC. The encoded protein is CASTGVSGANVLTF.

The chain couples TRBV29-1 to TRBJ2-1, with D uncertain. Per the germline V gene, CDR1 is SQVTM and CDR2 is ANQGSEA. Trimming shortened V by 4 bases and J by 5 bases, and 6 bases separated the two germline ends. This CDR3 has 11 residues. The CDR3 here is CSVASHNEQFF. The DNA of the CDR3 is TGCAGCGTTGCTTCCCACAATGAGCAGTTCTTC.

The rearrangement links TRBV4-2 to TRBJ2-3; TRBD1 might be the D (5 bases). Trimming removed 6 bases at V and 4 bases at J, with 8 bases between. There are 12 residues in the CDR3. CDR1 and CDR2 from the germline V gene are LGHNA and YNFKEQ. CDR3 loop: CASSRQSDTQYF. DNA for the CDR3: TGTGCCAGCAGTCGACAGTCAGATACGCAGTATTTT.

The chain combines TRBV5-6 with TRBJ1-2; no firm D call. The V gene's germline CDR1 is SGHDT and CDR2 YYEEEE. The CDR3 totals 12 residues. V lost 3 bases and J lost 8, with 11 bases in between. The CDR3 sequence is CASSSPGRGYTF. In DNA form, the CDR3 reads TGTGCCAGCAGCTCCCCGGGTCGCGGCTACACCTTC.

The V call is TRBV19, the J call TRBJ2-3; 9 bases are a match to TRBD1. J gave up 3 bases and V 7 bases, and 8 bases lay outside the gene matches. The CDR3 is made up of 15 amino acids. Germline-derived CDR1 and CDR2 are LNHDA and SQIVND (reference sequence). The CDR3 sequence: CASTPGQGLTDTQYF. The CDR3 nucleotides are TGTGCCAGTACCCCTGGACAGGGGCTTACAGATACGCAGTATTTT.